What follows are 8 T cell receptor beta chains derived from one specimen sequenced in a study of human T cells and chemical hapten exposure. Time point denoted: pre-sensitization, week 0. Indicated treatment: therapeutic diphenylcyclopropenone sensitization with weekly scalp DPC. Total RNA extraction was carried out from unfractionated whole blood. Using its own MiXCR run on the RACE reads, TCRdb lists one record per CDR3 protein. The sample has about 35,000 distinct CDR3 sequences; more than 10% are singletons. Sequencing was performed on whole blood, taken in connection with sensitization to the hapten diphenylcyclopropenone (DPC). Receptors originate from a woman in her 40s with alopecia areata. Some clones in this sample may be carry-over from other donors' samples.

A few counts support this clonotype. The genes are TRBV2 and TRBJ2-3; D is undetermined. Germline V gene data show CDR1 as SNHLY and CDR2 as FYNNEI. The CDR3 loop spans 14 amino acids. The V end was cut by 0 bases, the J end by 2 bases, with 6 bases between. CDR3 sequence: CASSEALYTDTQYF. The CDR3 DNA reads TGTGCCAGCAGTGAAGCGCTCTACACAGATACGCAGTATTTT.

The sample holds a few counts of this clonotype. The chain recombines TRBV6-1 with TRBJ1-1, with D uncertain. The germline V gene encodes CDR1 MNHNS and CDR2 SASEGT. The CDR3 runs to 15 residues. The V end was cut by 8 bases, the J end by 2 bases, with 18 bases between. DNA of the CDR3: TGTGCCAGCCCTGAAAAGATCGGGATTAACACTGAAGCTTTCTTT. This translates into CASPEKIGINTEAFF.

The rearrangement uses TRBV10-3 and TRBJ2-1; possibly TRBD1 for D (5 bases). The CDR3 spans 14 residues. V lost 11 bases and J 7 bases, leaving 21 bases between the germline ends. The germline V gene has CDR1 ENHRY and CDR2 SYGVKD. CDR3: CASTGGAQGNEQFF. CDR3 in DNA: TGTGCCTCCACCGGTGGGGCCCAAGGGAATGAGCAGTTCTTC.

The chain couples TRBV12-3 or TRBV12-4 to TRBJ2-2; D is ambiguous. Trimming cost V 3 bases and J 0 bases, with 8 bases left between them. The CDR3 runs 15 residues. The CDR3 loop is CASSLTQSNTGELFF. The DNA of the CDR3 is TGTGCCAGCAGTTTGACTCAGTCGAACACCGGGGAGCTGTTTTTT.

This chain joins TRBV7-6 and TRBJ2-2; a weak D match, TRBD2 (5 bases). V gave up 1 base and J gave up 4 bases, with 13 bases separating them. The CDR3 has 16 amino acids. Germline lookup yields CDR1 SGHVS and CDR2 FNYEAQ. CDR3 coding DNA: TGTGCCAGCAGCTTAGGGCGAGGGATAAGCACCGGGGAGCTGTTTTTT. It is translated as CASSLGRGISTGELFF.

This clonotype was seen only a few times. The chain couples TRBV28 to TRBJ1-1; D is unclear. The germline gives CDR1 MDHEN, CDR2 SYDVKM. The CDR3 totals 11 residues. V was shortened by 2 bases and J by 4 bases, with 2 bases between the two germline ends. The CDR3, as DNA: TGTGCCAGCAGTTTAGCCACTGAAGCTTTCTTT. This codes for CASSLATEAFF.

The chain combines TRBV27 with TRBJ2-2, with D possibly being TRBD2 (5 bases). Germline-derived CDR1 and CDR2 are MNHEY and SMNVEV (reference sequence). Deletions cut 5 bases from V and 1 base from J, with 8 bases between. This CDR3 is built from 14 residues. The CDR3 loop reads CASSPGLNTGELFF. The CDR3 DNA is TGTGCCAGCAGTCCCGGACTGAACACCGGGGAGCTGTTTTTT.

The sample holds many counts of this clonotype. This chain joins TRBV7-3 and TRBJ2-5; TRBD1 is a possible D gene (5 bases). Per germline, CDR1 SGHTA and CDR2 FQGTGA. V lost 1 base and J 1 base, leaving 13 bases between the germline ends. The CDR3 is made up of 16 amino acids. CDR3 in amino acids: CASSLSARTLQETQYF. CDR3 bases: TGTGCCAGCAGCTTAAGCGCTCGGACACTCCAAGAGACCCAGTACTTC.